This note documents a single T cell receptor (beta chain) sequence. Its antigen remains unidentified. In germline, CDR1 is GTSNPN, CDR2 SVGIG (reference sequence). This CDR3 is built from 13 residues. The germline V and J ends were trimmed by 2 bases and 6 bases, with 13 bases remaining between them. The data were taken from a study of cytomegalovirus exposure and HLA in healthy donors. It was with 60 Vbeta and 13 Jbeta primers that the PCR ran. The data were produced by immunoSEQ multiplex PCR, yet TCRdb's version contains in-frame clones alone and is incomplete. The table has 200,000 to 250,000 clones, 82% seen once. Study conclusions and caveats: With later analysis, a missense DCLRE1C variant became linked to TCR beta V- and J-gene trimming. The availability of immune exposure information extended only to CMV serostatus. Prior analysis indicated that the majority of TCR beta V segments exhibited productivity approximately 90% or approximately 30% of the time.

Specimen: PBMCs. This receptor was taken from a woman aged 40 to 55 in good health and CMV-seropositive. V is TRBV30 and J is TRBJ1-1; D possibly corresponds to TRBD1 (5 bases). CDR3 sequence: CAWSLRGGAEAFF. In DNA, the CDR3 is TGTGCCTGGAGTCTCCGGGGGGGGGCTGAAGCTTTCTTT.